One sample yielded the 32 T cell receptor beta chains listed below, sequenced in a study of cytomegalovirus exposure and HLA in healthy donors. The PCR used 60 Vbeta and 13 Jbeta primers. TCRdb keeps only in-frame clones here, not all; method: immunoSEQ multiplex PCR. The sample shows roughly 100,000 clones, nearly 15% of them seen only once. Sequenced input: PBMCs. The receptors were gathered from a female donor in good health and CMV-seronegative.

The chain joins TRBV7-2 to TRBJ2-5; TRBD1 agrees at 8 bases. Trimming removed 6 bases from V and 5 bases from J; junction bases left unmatched: 11. Germline loops: CDR1 SGHTA, CDR2 FQGNSA. The CDR3 spans 15 residues. The CDR3 sequence: CASSPGGHGVETQYF. In DNA, the CDR3 is TGTGCCAGCAGTCCAGGGGGCCATGGCGTGGAGACCCAGTACTTC.

The rearrangement joins TRBV18 to TRBJ1-1; D is unresolved. The length of the CDR3 is 16 residues. The germline V and J ends were trimmed by 3 bases and 1 base, with 15 bases remaining between them. Germline V gene sequence: CDR1 KGHSH, CDR2 LQKENI. CDR3 loop: CASSPSGYTKNTEAFF. The CDR3 DNA is TGTGCCAGCTCACCGAGCGGGTACACAAAGAACACTGAAGCTTTCTTT. The whole variable domain, filled in from reference TRBV18 and TRBJ1-1, reads NAGVMQNPRHLVRRRGQEARLRCSPMKGHSHVYWYRQLPEEGLKFMVYLQKENIIDESGMPKERFSAEFPKEGPSILRIQQVVRGDSAAYFCASSPSGYTKNTEAFFGQGTRLTVV.

This clone was counted only a few times. The chain joins TRBV7-3 to TRBJ1-1; D is perhaps TRBD1 (6 bases). Germline lookup yields CDR1 SGHTA and CDR2 FQGTGA. Trimming shortened V by 5 bases and J by 0 bases, and 16 bases separated the two germline ends. This CDR3 has 16 amino acids. CDR3 residues: CASSANSGGLNTEAFF. The CDR3, as DNA: TGTGCCAGCAGCGCGAACTCCGGGGGGCTGAACACTGAAGCTTTCTTT.

With respect to this clone: A read error may account for a junction end that differs from germline. The rearrangement links TRBV7-7 to TRBJ2-2; 9 bases map to TRBD1. Germline assignment: CDR1 SSHAT and CDR2 FNYEAQ (reference sequence). This CDR3 is 21 amino acids long. The CDR3 DNA is TGTGCTAGCAGCTTAGCCGGGACAGGGACCCCATCCCCAACGAACACCGGGGAGCTGTTTTTT. This encodes CASSLAGTGTPSPTNTGELFF. Looking up the rest from reference TRBV7-7 and TRBJ2-2 gives the full variable domain: GAGVSQSPRYKVTKRGQDVTLRCDPISSHATLYWYQQALGQGPEFLTYFNYEAQPDKSGLPSDRFSAERPEGSISTLTIQRTEQRDSAMYRCASSLAGTGTPSPTNTGELFFGEGSRLTVL.

This sequence joins TRBV7-2 and TRBJ2-5; 7 nucleotides align to TRBD2. The CDR3 contains 14 residues. The V and J ends lost 4 bases and 7 bases, in that order; junction bases with no gene match: 9. Germline V CDR1 and CDR2: SGHTA, FQGNSA. The chain's CDR3 is CASSSRTRAWTQYF. CDR3 nucleotides: TGTGCCAGCAGCTCACGGACTAGGGCGTGGACCCAGTACTTC. Supplemented by reference TRBV7-2 and TRBJ2-5, the full variable domain reads GAGVSQSPSNKVTEKGKDVELRCDPISGHTALYWYRQSLGQGLEFLIYFQGNSAPDKSGLPSDRFSAERTGGSVSTLTIQRTQQEDSAVYLCASSSRTRAWTQYFGPGTRLLVL.

This clone was picked up a small number of times. V and J are TRBV11-2 and TRBJ2-1, with D perhaps matching TRBD1 (7 bases). Germline V gene lookup returns CDR1 SGHAT and CDR2 FQNNGV. The length of the CDR3 is 11 residues. V lost 5 bases, J lost 15 bases, and 14 bases lay in between. For the CDR3, the DNA is TGTGCCAGCAGCGGCAGGGGGGAACGGTTCTTC. Translated: CASSGRGERFF. Filled out from reference TRBV11-2 and TRBJ2-1, the complete variable domain reads EAGVAQSPRYKIIEKRQSVAFWCNPISGHATLYWYQQILGQGPKLLIQFQNNGVVDDSQLPKDRFSAERLKGVDSTLKIQPAKLEDSAVYLCASSGRGERFFGPGTRLTVL.

This clone was counted only a few times. The chain combines TRBV16 with TRBJ1-2; 11 bases match TRBD1. V lost 3 bases and J lost 2; bases outside the gene matches: 5. The germline CDR1 and CDR2 sequences are KGHSY and FQNENV. CDR3 length: 16 residues. The CDR3 spells CASSHRGQGGNYGYTF. CDR3 nucleotide sequence: TGTGCCAGCAGCCACCGGGGACAGGGGGGGAACTATGGCTACACCTTC.

In its sample, this clone was seen once. The chain couples TRBV6-6 to TRBJ2-1; 10 nucleotides agree with TRBD2. There are 16 residues in the CDR3. V trimming: 2 bases; J trimming: 5 bases; junction bases outside the gene matches: 6. Germline V lookup: CDR1 MNHNY, CDR2 SVGAGI (reference sequence). CDR3 sequence (DNA): TGTGCCAGCAGTTACGGATTAGCGGGAGGACACAATGAGCAGTTCTTC. Amino acids: CASSYGLAGGHNEQFF.

The V call is TRBV27, the J call TRBJ1-2; D is unresolved. V was clipped by 6 bases and J by 3 bases, with 14 bases between them. Germline loops: CDR1 MNHEY, CDR2 SMNVEV (reference sequence). The CDR3 spans 14 residues. The CDR3 sequence is CASRNLGVDYGYTF. The CDR3 nucleotides read TGTGCCAGCAGGAACTTGGGCGTCGACTATGGCTACACCTTC.

The rearrangement uses TRBV5-4 and TRBJ2-5, with 8 bases that match TRBD2. This CDR3 is 17 amino acids long. Per germline, CDR1 SGHNT and CDR2 YYREEE (reference sequence). The V segment lost 1 base and the J segment 7 bases; nucleotides outside the gene matches: 15. CDR3 region: CASSLKGSGMLMGTQYF. The CDR3 region has the DNA TGTGCCAGCAGCTTGAAAGGTAGCGGGATGTTAATGGGGACCCAGTACTTC. Full variable domain (outside the CDR3, taken from reference TRBV5-4 and TRBJ2-5): ETGVTQSPTHLIKTRGQQVTLRCSSQSGHNTVSWYQQALGQGPQFIFQYYREEENGRGNFPPRFSGLQFPNYSSELNVNALELDDSALYLCASSLKGSGMLMGTQYFGPGTRLLVL.

This chain connects TRBV13 to TRBJ2-1; D not resolved. Trimming cost V 5 bases and J 6 bases, with 8 bases left between them. The CDR3 contains 12 residues. Germline CDR1 reads PRHDT; CDR2 reads FYEKMQ (reference sequence). The DNA for the CDR3 is TGTGCCAGCAGCCCTTCCCGCAATGAGCAGTTCTTC. Encoded protein: CASSPSRNEQFF. The whole variable domain, filled in from reference TRBV13 and TRBJ2-1, reads AAGVIQSPRHLIKEKRETATLKCYPIPRHDTVYWYQQGPGQDPQFLISFYEKMQSDKGSIPDRFSAQQFSDYHSELNMSSLELGDSALYFCASSPSRNEQFFGPGTRLTVL.

This clone occurred a few times. The rearrangement links TRBV2 to TRBJ2-7; 7 bases align to TRBD2. V was pared by 7 bases and J by 1 base, with 10 bases of the junction left unmatched. Germline CDR1 SNHLY, CDR2 FYNNEI. The CDR3 sequence is 15 residues long. Here the CDR3 reads CASMDPGGPSYEQYF. In DNA form, the CDR3 reads TGTGCCAGCATGGATCCGGGGGGACCATCCTACGAGCAGTACTTC.

The chain joins TRBV28 to TRBJ2-2; 7 bases line up with TRBD1. The V and J ends lost 5 bases and 4 bases, in that order; junction bases with no gene match: 10. This CDR3 region has 16 residues. In germline, CDR1 is MDHEN, CDR2 SYDVKM. Here the CDR3 reads CASSISRGRGTGELFF. The CDR3 DNA reads as TGTGCCAGCAGTATTTCGAGGGGGCGAGGCACCGGGGAGCTGTTTTTT. The complete variable domain, with remaining parts taken from reference TRBV28 and TRBJ2-2, reads DVKVTQSSRYLVKRTGEKVFLECVQDMDHENMFWYRQDPGLGLRLIYFSYDVKMKEKGDIPEGYSVSREKKERFSLILESASTNQTSMYLCASSISRGRGTGELFFGEGSRLTVL.

In its sample, this clone was seen a few times. V is TRBV6-6 and J is TRBJ1-1; no clear D gene. Germline V CDR1 and CDR2: MNHNY, SVGAGI (reference sequence). The V end was cut by 7 bases, the J end by 4 bases, with 4 bases between. CDR3 length equals 10 residues. DNA for the CDR3: TGTGCCAGCACCGGCACTGAAGCTTTCTTT. It encodes CASTGTEAFF.

The chain recombines TRBV5-6 with TRBJ2-2; 12 bases align to TRBD2. This CDR3 has 16 amino acids. Per germline, CDR1 SGHDT and CDR2 YYEEEE. Trimming cost V 6 bases and J 4 bases; bases outside gene matches: 7. DNA for the CDR3: TGTGCCAGCACCCTAGCGGGGGGGCCGCTCACCGGGGAGCTGTTTTTT. This codes for CASTLAGGPLTGELFF.

This clone has more than one count but fewer than ten. The chain couples TRBV30 to TRBJ1-1; TRBD1 agrees at 9 bases. The length of the CDR3 is 15 residues. V lost 2 bases and J lost 5; bases outside the gene matches: 9. The germline V gene encodes CDR1 GTSNPN and CDR2 SVGIG (reference sequence). CDR3 region: CAWSRGQGIRTEAFF. The CDR3 nucleotides are TGTGCCTGGAGTAGGGGACAGGGTATTCGAACTGAAGCTTTCTTT.

The J gene is TRBJ2-6, the V gene TRBV9; 8 bases line up with TRBD1. The CDR3 sequence is 16 residues long. Losses at the gene ends were 4 bases for V and 3 bases for J; bases not matched to a gene: 6. Looked up from germline, CDR1 is SGDLS and CDR2 is YYNGEE. In DNA form, the CDR3 reads TGTGCCAGCAGCTTGCAGGGGGCTCATGGGGCCAACGTCCTGACTTTC. Translation gives CASSLQGAHGANVLTF.

The CDR3 region is CASSLDPGADTEAFF. The CDR3 bases are TGTGCCAGCAGCTTGGATCCAGGGGCGGACACTGAAGCTTTCTTT. The chain employs TRBV5-4 and TRBJ1-1, with D perhaps TRBD1 (6 bases). Trimming pared 0 bases from V and 3 bases from J, leaving 12 bases between. CDR3 length equals 15 residues. Germline CDR1 SGHNT, CDR2 YYREEE (reference sequence).

This clone was seen a few times. The gene calls are TRBV14 and TRBJ1-2; perhaps TRBD1 as D (5 bases). CDR1 and CDR2 (germline): SGHDN, FVKESK. V dropped 5 bases and J dropped 3 bases, with 10 bases sitting between them. There are 13 residues in the CDR3. This chain's CDR3 is CASSETAYYGYTF. The CDR3 region has the DNA TGTGCCAGCAGCGAGACAGCCTACTATGGCTACACCTTC.

DNA of the CDR3: TGTGCCAGCAGCCCCGGGACTAGCGTTCAAGAGACCCAGTACTTC. Amino acids: CASSPGTSVQETQYF. This chain connects TRBV4-2 to TRBJ2-5; 10 bases fit TRBD2. After removal of 4 bases from V and 2 bases from J, the junction contained 4 bases not matched to a gene. The CDR3 runs to 15 residues. Looked up from germline, CDR1 is LGHNA and CDR2 is YNFKEQ.

This chain links TRBV11-3 with TRBJ2-5, with TRBD2 as a possible D gene (5 bases). This CDR3 has 14 residues. Trimming removed 5 bases from V and 2 bases from J, with 12 bases in between. Per germline, CDR1 SGHNT and CDR2 YENEEA. The CDR3 DNA reads TGTGCCAGCAGCCCCGGAGCGGTACAAGAGACCCAGTACTTC. Residues: CASSPGAVQETQYF. The variable domain in full, with the rest retrieved from reference TRBV11-3 and TRBJ2-5, is EAGVVQSPRYKIIEKKQPVAFWCNPISGHNTLYWYLQNLGQGPELLIRYENEEAVDDSQLPKDRFSAERLKGVDSTLKIQPAELGDSAVYLCASSPGAVQETQYFGPGTRLLVL.

The rearrangement links TRBV7-2 to TRBJ2-3; 11 nucleotides agree with TRBD2. With V trimmed by 2 bases and J by 5 bases, 6 bases remained unmatched. The V gene's germline CDR1 is SGHTA and CDR2 FQGNSA. The CDR3 sequence is 16 residues long. CDR3 in amino acids: CASSLRLAGLGDTQYF. Here the CDR3 DNA reads TGTGCCAGCAGCTTACGACTAGCGGGGTTGGGAGATACGCAGTATTTT.

The rearrangement joins TRBV6-1 to TRBJ2-1, with a weak D call TRBD2 (5 bases). CDR1 MNHNS and CDR2 SASEGT come from the germline V gene. The CDR3 has 12 residues. Trimming took 6 bases from V and 3 from J, leaving 6 bases between them. CDR3 nucleotide sequence: TGTGCCAGCAGCCGGGACTACAATGAGCAGTTCTTC. The encoded protein is CASSRDYNEQFF.

The chain is built from TRBV19 and TRBJ1-1; no clear D. Trimming took off 7 bases at V and 2 bases at J, with 23 bases between the two ends. This CDR3 has 17 amino acids. The germline CDR1 and CDR2 sequences are LNHDA and SQIVND (reference sequence). For the CDR3, the DNA is TGTGCCAGTACTTCTACTGGTCGCGGGCGAGAAAACACTGAAGCTTTCTTT. Amino acids: CASTSTGRGRENTEAFF.

The CDR3 bases are TGTGCCAGCAGCATAAGCGGGAGCCTCTATGAGCAGTTCTTC. Amino acids: CASSISGSLYEQFF. V usage is TRBV11-2 and J usage is TRBJ2-1, with 8 bases that match TRBD2. V lost 5 bases, J lost 8 bases, and 8 bases stayed unmatched. CDR1 is SGHAT, CDR2 FQNNGV, per germline. This CDR3 is built from 14 residues.

V and J are TRBV28 and TRBJ1-1, with D possibly matching TRBD1 (5 bases). This CDR3 has 14 amino acids. CDR1 is MDHEN and CDR2 is SYDVKM in the germline V gene. V lost 7 bases and J 5 bases, leaving 17 bases between the germline ends. The CDR3 DNA reads as TGTGCCAGCACCCGACTCCGGGGGAATACTGAAGCTTTCTTT. This gives the protein CASTRLRGNTEAFF.

The chain employs TRBV7-9 and TRBJ2-2; no definite D call. The germline gives CDR1 SEHNR, CDR2 FQNEAQ (reference sequence). Trimming took 4 bases from V and 4 from J, leaving 13 bases between them. This CDR3 has 15 residues. CDR3 sequence reads: CASSYPVAGTGELFF. CDR3 bases: TGTGCCAGCAGCTACCCCGTCGCAGGCACCGGGGAGCTGTTTTTT.

This clone was counted a few times. This rearrangement joins TRBV4-1 to TRBJ1-3; 7 bases agree with TRBD1. Germline V gene data show CDR1 as MGHRA and CDR2 as YSYEKL. The V gene end was trimmed by 5 bases and the J gene end by 0 bases; junction bases not matched to a gene: 10. This CDR3 is built from 17 residues. The CDR3, as DNA: TGCGCCAGCAGCTTCCCCGAGACAGGGAGCTCTGGAAACACCATATATTTT. This gives the protein CASSFPETGSSGNTIYF.

The table lists this clone with a few counts. The CDR3 DNA follows: TGTGCCAGCAGCCTAGACAGCTATGGCTACACCTTC. It translates to CASSLDSYGYTF. The V gene is TRBV7-2, the J gene TRBJ1-2; weak D call: TRBD1 (5 bases). The CDR3 has 12 amino acids. Germline CDR1 SGHTA, CDR2 FQGNSA. V was shortened by 5 bases and J by 4 bases, with 8 bases between the two germline ends.

This chain uses TRBV7-6 with TRBJ2-3, with D unresolved. The CDR3 contains 14 residues. With 0 bases removed from V and 3 bases from J, the gap between germline ends came to 7 bases. Germline CDR1 is SGHVS and CDR2 is FNYEAQ. The DNA of the CDR3 is TGTGCCAGCAGCTTAGCGGAGCTGACAGATACGCAGTATTTT. This gives the protein CASSLAELTDTQYF.

This clone has ten or more counts. The rearrangement links TRBV6-8 to TRBJ2-7; 7 bases agree with TRBD2. Germline CDR1 reads MNHGY; CDR2 reads SAAAGT. The CDR3 consists of 16 residues. The J segment lost 6 bases and the V segment lost 7 bases, leaving 18 bases of the junction unmatched. This CDR3 reads CASTVRWGGNECEQYF. CDR3 DNA: TGTGCCAGCACCGTACGGTGGGGGGGAAACGAATGCGAGCAGTACTTC.

The gene calls are TRBV5-6 and TRBJ1-2; TRBD1 matches at 7 bases. The V segment lost 5 bases and the J segment 6 bases; nucleotides outside the gene matches: 7. The germline gives CDR1 SGHDT, CDR2 YYEEEE. CDR3 length: 13 amino acids. CDR3 sequence (DNA): TGTGCCAGCAGTAGACAGGGTCGGGATGGCTACACCTTC. Amino acid sequence: CASSRQGRDGYTF.